This T cell receptor beta chain was sequenced for a study of neurological immune-mediated disorders. Using its own MiXCR run on the 5' RACE reads, TCRdb lists one record per CDR3 protein. The sample carries about 20,000 distinct CDR3 sequences, under 11% recorded once. This clonotype has ten or more counts. Germline CDR1 is DFQATT and CDR2 is SNEGSKA (reference sequence). The CDR3 totals 15 residues. The V and J ends lost 0 bases and 5 bases, in that order; junction bases with no gene match: 10. The rearrangement uses TRBV20-1 and TRBJ2-7; the match to TRBD1 covers 7 bases. This receptor was taken from a woman aged 60-70 years with HTLV-1-associated myelopathy (HAM/TSP). The sample was PBMCs. The DNA of the CDR3 is TGCAGTGCTAGAGATGGACGACAGGGAGCCGACGAGCAGTACTTC. Residues: CSARDGRQGADEQYF.